Presented here are 22 T cell receptor beta chains from one specimen sequenced in a study of OX40 agonist ivuxolimab in advanced cancers. The method was immunoSEQ multiplex PCR; TCRdb's version includes in-frame clones alone and lacks a portion of them. The data show roughly 70,000 clones, 91% seen once. The specimen was CD4+ or CD8+ T cells sorted from blood, collected in a trial of the OX40 agonist ivuxolimab. The receptor source for this set is an adult with an advanced solid tumor such as melanoma, head and neck, liver or kidney cancer.

This clone appeared a few times. Other DNA variants within this sample encode the same CDR3. The genes are TRBV9 and TRBJ2-7; TRBD2 aligns across 13 bases. The CDR3 has 14 amino acids. The germline V gene encodes CDR1 SGDLS and CDR2 YYNGEE. After removal of 3 bases from V and 3 bases from J, the junction contained 0 bases not matched to a gene. The CDR3 DNA is TGTGCCAGCAGCGGGACTAGCGGGAGCTACGAGCAGTACTTC. Residues: CASSGTSGSYEQYF. Supplemented by reference TRBV9 and TRBJ2-7, the full variable domain reads DSGVTQTPKHLITATGQRVTLRCSPRSGDLSVYWYQQSLDQGLQFLIQYYNGEERAKGNILERFSAQQFPDLHSELNLSSLELGDSALYFCASSGTSGSYEQYFGPGTRLTVT.

This clone was found a few times. This rearrangement joins TRBV7-3 to TRBJ2-1, with 8 bases identical to TRBD1. Germline V gene data show CDR1 as SGHTA and CDR2 as FQGTGA. There are 15 residues in the CDR3. V lost 4 bases to trimming and J lost 3 bases; unmatched junction nucleotides: 5. Here the CDR3 DNA reads TGTGCCAGCAGCTCGCAGGGGGCGAACTACAATGAGCAGTTCTTC. It yields the protein CASSSQGANYNEQFF. The whole variable domain, remainder taken from reference TRBV7-3 and TRBJ2-1, is GAGVSQTPSNKVTEKGKYVELRCDPISGHTALYWYRQSLGQGPEFLIYFQGTGAADDSGLPNDRFFAVRPEGSVSTLKIQRTERGDSAVYLCASSSQGANYNEQFFGPGTRLTVL.

The chain links TRBV9 to TRBJ2-7; 7 bases agree with TRBD2. CDR1 SGDLS and CDR2 YYNGEE come from the germline V gene. The CDR3 runs to 15 residues. With 0 bases clipped from V and 4 bases from J, the junction kept 7 bases outside the gene matches. This CDR3 is CASSVDQTSLYEQYF. The CDR3 DNA follows: TGTGCCAGCAGCGTAGACCAGACTAGCTTATACGAGCAGTACTTC.

This clone occurred once. The CDR3 DNA sequence: TGTGCCAGCAGCTTGTTCCCAGGGCTGTTTAATGAAAAACTGTTTTTT. The encoded protein is CASSLFPGLFNEKLFF. The V and J genes are TRBV5-5 and TRBJ1-4, with a possible D match to TRBD1 (5 bases). The V and J ends lost 1 base and 4 bases respectively, with 14 bases between them. The V gene's germline CDR1 is SGHKS and CDR2 YYEKEE (reference sequence). This CDR3 is built from 16 residues.

This chain uses TRBV6-5 with TRBJ2-5; possibly TRBD2 for D (6 bases). Germline values: CDR1 MNHEY, CDR2 SVGAGI. V was clipped by 6 bases and J by 7 bases, with 18 bases between them. The CDR3 is 14 amino acids. This CDR3 is CASRQPGDPGTQYF. The CDR3 DNA follows: TGTGCCAGCAGACAACCGGGGGATCCCGGGACCCAGTACTTC.

In its sample, this clone was seen a few times. The genes are TRBV18 and TRBJ1-1; D call uncertain. This CDR3 is built from 11 residues. The germline CDR1 and CDR2 sequences are KGHSH and LQKENI. With 9 bases removed from V and 7 bases from J, the gap between germline ends came to 12 bases. In DNA, the CDR3 is TGTGCCAGTTGTGCTAATCTTGAAGCTTTCTTT. Protein: CASCANLEAFF.

This sequence joins TRBV19 and TRBJ2-3; 8 nucleotides agree with TRBD1. Trimming took 5 bases from V and 5 from J; bases not matched to a gene: 9. This CDR3 spans 15 amino acids. From germline, CDR1 is LNHDA and CDR2 SQIVND (reference sequence). Here the CDR3 DNA reads TGTGCCAGTAGTCTCGGACAGGGTGGTGGAGATACGCAGTATTTT. Translation gives CASSLGQGGGDTQYF.

V usage is TRBV29-1 and J usage is TRBJ2-7; 11 bases line up with TRBD2. The CDR3 is made up of 14 amino acids. V lost 1 base to trimming and J lost 6 bases; unmatched junction nucleotides: 5. Germline loops: CDR1 SQVTM, CDR2 ANQGSEA. This CDR3 reads CSVEVRLAGGEQYF. The CDR3 DNA is TGCAGCGTTGAAGTCCGGCTAGCGGGAGGCGAGCAGTACTTC.

The chain has TRBV11-2 and TRBJ2-7; 9 bases agree with TRBD2. The CDR3 contains 14 residues. Germline CDR1 and CDR2: SGHAT and FQNNGV. Unmatched junction bases numbered 5, after V lost 2 bases and J lost 6 bases. CDR3: CASSLLGLASEQYF. In nucleotides, the CDR3 is TGTGCCAGCAGCTTACTGGGACTAGCTTCCGAGCAGTACTTC.

The chain has TRBV18 and TRBJ2-3, with D hard to call. The CDR3 length is 14 residues. Germline V gene lookup returns CDR1 KGHSH and CDR2 LQKENI. V was cut by 1 base and J by 1 base, with 6 bases left in between. CDR3 loop: CASSPLAGTDTQYF. CDR3 sequence (DNA): TGTGCCAGCTCACCACTAGCCGGCACAGATACGCAGTATTTT.

This chain joins TRBV7-9 and TRBJ2-1; 14 bases align to TRBD2. This CDR3 region has 19 residues. Germline CDR1 reads SEHNR; CDR2 reads FQNEAQ (reference sequence). V shed 5 bases, J shed 1 base, and the junction held 10 bases outside the gene matches. Here the CDR3 DNA reads TGTGCCAGCAGCCCTGTGGGGGGACTAGCGGGAGTTTCCTACAATGAGCAGTTCTTC. This translates into CASSPVGGLAGVSYNEQFF.

The genes are TRBV6-1 and TRBJ2-2; 8 bases are shared with TRBD2. This CDR3 region has 16 residues. In germline, CDR1 is MNHNS, CDR2 SASEGT. V was clipped by 4 bases and J by 2 bases; unmatched bases: 6. CDR3 sequence reads: CASSVLAEPNTGELFF. In DNA form, the CDR3 reads TGTGCCAGCAGTGTACTAGCGGAGCCTAACACCGGGGAGCTGTTTTTT.

The gene calls are TRBV6-5 and TRBJ2-3; TRBD1 is a possible D gene (5 bases). Germline CDR1 is MNHEY and CDR2 is SVGAGI. The CDR3 has 12 residues. Trimming removed 5 bases from V and 6 bases from J, with 9 bases in between. CDR3 DNA sequence: TGTGCCAGCAGTCACCACAGGGATACGCAGTATTTT. This encodes CASSHHRDTQYF.

This chain joins TRBV29-1 and TRBJ2-1; 7 bases match TRBD2. The germline V gene encodes CDR1 SQVTM and CDR2 ANQGSEA. The CDR3 runs 13 residues. J was trimmed by 8 bases and V by 7 bases; bases with no gene match: 11. CDR3 in DNA: TGCAGCGCCAACTGGGGGGGTTCTGATGAGCAGTTCTTC. Protein product: CSANWGGSDEQFF.

This chain connects TRBV29-1 to TRBJ2-7, with a tentative D call TRBD1 (6 bases). The germline V and J ends were trimmed by 6 bases and 0 bases, with 18 bases remaining between them. This CDR3 has 15 amino acids. In germline, CDR1 is SQVTM, CDR2 ANQGSEA. For the CDR3, the DNA is TGCAGCGTCACCGGTGGTAGAGGGGGCTCCTACGAGCAGTACTTC. It encodes CSVTGGRGGSYEQYF.

For this clone: The sample carries other DNA sequences with the same CDR3. The chain combines TRBV11-2 with TRBJ2-7, with 15 bases matching TRBD2. CDR1 SGHAT and CDR2 FQNNGV come from the germline V gene. The CDR3 has 19 amino acids. After removal of 4 bases from V and 0 bases from J, the junction contained 10 bases not matched to a gene. CDR3 sequence reads: CASSYPGLAGGPSSYEQYF. Written as DNA, the CDR3 is TGTGCCAGCAGCTACCCGGGACTAGCGGGAGGCCCGAGCTCCTACGAGCAGTACTTC.

J is TRBJ1-5 and V is TRBV15, with D tentatively TRBD1 (6 bases). Germline-derived CDR1 and CDR2 are LNHNV and YYDKDF (reference sequence). Trimming took off 0 bases at V and 1 base at J, with 7 bases between the two ends. The CDR3 covers 15 residues. CDR3 protein: CATSRDRGSNQPQHF. CDR3 DNA: TGTGCCACCAGCAGAGACAGGGGCAGCAATCAGCCCCAGCATTTT.

The chain recombines TRBV14 with TRBJ1-4; no clear D gene. The CDR3 has 13 residues. V lost 1 base and J lost 7, with 7 bases in between. Germline V gene data show CDR1 as SGHDN and CDR2 as FVKESK. CDR3 sequence: CASSQVWGEKLFF. CDR3 nucleotides: TGTGCCAGCAGCCAAGTTTGGGGTGAAAAACTGTTTTTT. Full variable domain (outside the CDR3, taken from reference TRBV14 and TRBJ1-4): EAGVTQFPSHSVIEKGQTVTLRCDPISGHDNLYWYRRVMGKEIKFLLHFVKESKQDESGMPNNRFLAERTGGTYSTLKVQPAELEDSGVYFCASSQVWGEKLFFGSGTQLSVL.

This rearrangement joins TRBV10-1 to TRBJ1-1, with 8 bases that match TRBD1. The germline gives CDR1 WNHNN, CDR2 SYGVQD (reference sequence). CDR3 length equals 13 residues. Trimming at V came to 2 bases and at J to 5 bases, leaving 1 base not matched to a gene. For the CDR3, the DNA is TGCGCCAGCAGTGAGCAGGGGGCAACTGAAGCTTTCTTT. It is translated as CASSEQGATEAFF.

V gene TRBV19 combines with J gene TRBJ1-2; no clear D gene. V lost 4 bases to trimming and J lost 6 bases, with 21 bases between them. The CDR3 contains 16 residues. Germline V gene lookup returns CDR1 LNHDA and CDR2 SQIVND (reference sequence). CDR3 nucleotides: TGTGCCAGTAGTACGTTGATAGCCTGGACGGCTGATGGCTACACCTTC. Amino acid sequence: CASSTLIAWTADGYTF. Full variable domain (outside the CDR3, taken from reference TRBV19 and TRBJ1-2): DGGITQSPKYLFRKEGQNVTLSCEQNLNHDAMYWYRQDPGQGLRLIYYSQIVNDFQKGDIAEGYSVSREKKESFPLTVTSAQKNPTAFYLCASSTLIAWTADGYTFGSGTRLTVV.

The gene calls are TRBV6-1 and TRBJ1-4, with TRBD1 matching over 10 bases. The ends lost 7 bases at V and 8 bases at J; junction bases unmatched: 7. The CDR3 loop spans 14 amino acids. Germline V gene sequence: CDR1 MNHNS, CDR2 SASEGT. This CDR3 reads CASNDRGQGEKLFF. The DNA for the CDR3 is TGTGCCAGCAACGACAGGGGGCAAGGCGAAAAACTGTTTTTT.

The chain recombines TRBV6-6 with TRBJ2-5; 9 nucleotides align to TRBD1. Judging by the DNA end, TRBJ2-7 fits better; the J call may be wrong. CDR1 and CDR2 from the germline V gene are MNHNY and SVGAGI (reference sequence). The CDR3 sequence is 14 residues long. CDR3 coding DNA: TGTGCCAGCAGGCTGGGGACAGGGTCCCACGAGCAGTACTTC. It specifies CASRLGTGSHEQYF.